The 28 T cell receptor beta chains below all came from one sample that was sequenced in a study of low-dose radiotherapy and immunotherapy resistance in tumors. This sample's time point: after trial treatment. The treatment is: LDRT plus nivolumab, ipilimumab, low-dose cyclophosphamide and aspirin (RACIN trial). Gene-specific TRAV and TRBV primers were used for first-strand cDNA, covering alpha and beta chains. TCR amplification used 20 PCR cycles, a constant-region primer and a V-primer adapter. MiXCR was run by TCRdb on the reads, yielding one entry per CDR3 protein. The table lists around 80,000 distinct CDR3 sequences, less than 20% of them singletons. The sequencing used PBMCs, collected after low-dose radiotherapy plus immunotherapy. These receptors came from a male donor with prostate cancer.

This clonotype was seen many times. V usage is TRBV9 and J usage is TRBJ2-2; D is perhaps TRBD1 (6 bases). The CDR3 length is 15 residues. With 3 bases removed from V and 4 bases from J, the gap between germline ends came to 13 bases. Germline loops: CDR1 SGDLS, CDR2 YYNGEE. CDR3 in DNA: TGTGCCAGCAGCGGAAGGGGGTCAGGCACCGGGGAGCTGTTTTTT. Translation: CASSGRGSGTGELFF.

Notes on this clonotype: Just one base apart from a much larger clone, this may be a read error. V gene TRBV7-3 combines with J gene TRBJ2-1, with D tentatively TRBD2 (5 bases). Germline V gives CDR1 SGHTA, CDR2 FQGTGA. The CDR3 runs 15 residues. Between the trimmed V and J ends, which lost 5 bases and 4 bases, there was a span of 15 bases. The CDR3 reads CASSLALTGYNEQFF. In DNA form, the CDR3 reads TGTGCCAGCAGCCTAGCCCTAACGGGATACAATGAGCAGTTCTTC.

This chain connects TRBV2 to TRBJ1-5; D unclear. The CDR3 covers 12 residues. The V gene lost 3 bases and the J gene lost 4 bases, with 4 bases spanning the gap. The germline CDR1 and CDR2 sequences are SNHLY and FYNNEI. The DNA for the CDR3 is TGTGCCAGCAGTGAGGGTAATCAGCCCCAGCATTTT. It encodes CASSEGNQPQHF.

Many counts were recorded for this clonotype. The genes are TRBV5-1 and TRBJ2-7; 9 bases match TRBD2. In germline, CDR1 is SGHRS, CDR2 YFSETQ. V lost 4 bases and J lost 0; bases outside the gene matches: 8. The CDR3 contains 16 residues. CDR3 coding DNA: TGCGCCAGCAGCCCCCAGACTAGCGGAAGCTCCTACGAGCAGTACTTC. It specifies CASSPQTSGSSYEQYF.

This clonotype was observed once. This sequence is one base from a far larger clone and is likely a read error. This sequence joins TRBV12-3 or TRBV12-4 and TRBJ2-1; 10 bases agree with TRBD2. V was clipped by 3 bases and J by 10 bases; unmatched bases: 9. This CDR3 contains 15 residues. In DNA, the CDR3 is TGTGCCAGCAGTTTCTTGACTAGCGGGCCCTACGAGCAGTTCTTC. It encodes CASSFLTSGPYEQFF.

In its sample, this clonotype was seen many times. The chain has TRBV20-1 and TRBJ2-7; D not certain. This CDR3 is 15 amino acids long. Between the trimmed V and J ends, which lost 7 bases and 5 bases, there was a span of 24 bases. Per germline, CDR1 DFQATT and CDR2 SNEGSKA (reference sequence). In DNA form, the CDR3 reads TGCAGTGGGACCAGAGTGACCTTTCCCCCTAACGAGCAGTACTTC. This codes for CSGTRVTFPPNEQYF.

The chain employs TRBV12-3 or TRBV12-4 and TRBJ2-1; perhaps TRBD2 as D (5 bases). V was pared by 4 bases and J by 8 bases, with 12 bases between. The CDR3 runs to 13 residues. CDR3 loop: CASSSGPRDEQFF. In nucleotides, the CDR3 is TGTGCCAGCAGTTCGGGTCCGCGGGATGAGCAGTTCTTC.

The table lists this clonotype with many counts. This chain links TRBV5-1 with TRBJ1-6, with 7 bases lining up with TRBD1. CDR3 length: 16 residues. The V gene end was trimmed by 4 bases and the J gene end by 3 bases; junction bases not matched to a gene: 7. Germline values: CDR1 SGHRS, CDR2 YFSETQ. CDR3 coding DNA: TGCGCCAGCAGCGAGACAGGGAATGTCTATAATTCACCCCTCCACTTT. It codes for CASSETGNVYNSPLHF. The variable domain in full, with the rest retrieved from reference TRBV5-1 and TRBJ1-6, is KAGVTQTPRYLIKTRGQQVTLSCSPISGHRSVSWYQQTPGQGLQFLFEYFSETQRNKGNFPGRFSGRQFSNSRSEMNVSTLELGDSALYLCASSETGNVYNSPLHFGNGTRLTVT.

This clonotype was counted many times. This rearrangement joins TRBV6-2 or TRBV6-3 to TRBJ2-1; D gene unclear. CDR1 is MNHEY, CDR2 SVGEGT, per germline. CDR3 size: 13 residues. Trimming pared 6 bases from V and 0 bases from J, leaving 6 bases between. CDR3 loop: CASRFSSYNEQFF. The CDR3 region has the DNA TGTGCCAGCAGGTTTAGCTCCTACAATGAGCAGTTCTTC.

Comments on this clonotype: Given a far larger clone just one base away, this is likely a sequencing read error. The CDR3 DNA sequence: TGTGCCAGCAGTGACGGGACTAGCGGGTACAATGAGCTGTTCTTC. Its protein is CASSDGTSGYNELFF. This chain connects TRBV25-1 to TRBJ2-1; TRBD2 aligns across 12 bases. There are 15 residues in the CDR3. From germline, CDR1 is MGHDK and CDR2 SYGVNS.

Ten or more counts support this clonotype. The chain employs TRBV6-2 or TRBV6-3 and TRBJ2-7, with a weak D call TRBD1 (5 bases). The germline V gene has CDR1 MNHEY and CDR2 SVGEGT. Deletions cut 6 bases from V and 3 bases from J, with 9 bases between. This CDR3 contains 12 residues. The CDR3 DNA follows: TGTGCCAGCAGGCGGCAGGGCTACGAGCAGTACTTC. Its protein product is CASRRQGYEQYF.

The chain employs TRBV3-1 and TRBJ2-7, with 8 bases identical to TRBD1. This CDR3 is built from 16 residues. Germline-derived CDR1 and CDR2 are LGHDT and YNNKEL (reference sequence). Trimming at V came to 2 bases and at J to 7 bases, leaving 13 bases not matched to a gene. The CDR3 DNA follows: TGTGCCAGCAGCCAACCTGGGACAGGCCTGGGTATGGAGCAGTACTTC. It yields the protein CASSQPGTGLGMEQYF.

This clonotype was found many times. This rearrangement joins TRBV9 to TRBJ2-3; 7 bases are a match to TRBD2. Per germline, CDR1 SGDLS and CDR2 YYNGEE. The CDR3 totals 15 residues. V shed 3 bases, J shed 6 bases, and the junction held 10 bases outside the gene matches. CDR3: CASSAGGGSTDTQYF. The CDR3 nucleotides are TGTGCCAGCAGCGCGGGGGGTGGCAGTACGGATACGCAGTATTTT.

V usage is TRBV7-2 and J usage is TRBJ2-1, with D maybe TRBD1 (6 bases). V lost 2 bases, J lost 8 bases, and 13 bases lay in between. CDR3 length equals 14 residues. Germline V lookup: CDR1 SGHTA, CDR2 FQGNSA. As DNA, the CDR3 is TGTGCCAGCAGCTTATCACAGGGATCCGATGAGCAGTTCTTC. Translated, it gives CASSLSQGSDEQFF.

This clonotype was recorded at least ten times. V and J are TRBV28 and TRBJ2-7, with a tentative D call TRBD1 (7 bases). This CDR3 has 16 residues. Between the trimmed V and J ends, which lost 2 bases and 3 bases, there was a span of 17 bases. Looked up from germline, CDR1 is MDHEN and CDR2 is SYDVKM. CDR3 in amino acids: CASSLRGPRGVYEQYF. For the CDR3, the DNA is TGTGCCAGCAGTTTAAGGGGGCCAAGGGGGGTCTACGAGCAGTACTTC. Full variable domain (outside the CDR3, taken from reference TRBV28 and TRBJ2-7): DVKVTQSSRYLVKRTGEKVFLECVQDMDHENMFWYRQDPGLGLRLIYFSYDVKMKEKGDIPEGYSVSREKKERFSLILESASTNQTSMYLCASSLRGPRGVYEQYFGPGTRLTVT.

This chain connects TRBV28 to TRBJ2-3, with 9 bases identical to TRBD2. Germline V gene lookup returns CDR1 MDHEN and CDR2 SYDVKM. V was pared by 5 bases and J by 2 bases, with 8 bases of the junction left unmatched. CDR3 length: 16 amino acids. The CDR3 bases are TGTGCCAGCAGTGCTCAGCTAGCGGGGTCCACAGATACGCAGTATTTT. This sequence encodes CASSAQLAGSTDTQYF.

A remark on this clonotype: This sequence may be a read error, since a much larger clone differs from it by one base. V gene TRBV20-1 combines with J gene TRBJ2-1; D call uncertain. Trimming took off 6 bases at V and 8 bases at J, with 8 bases between the two ends. The CDR3 covers 10 residues. CDR1 and CDR2 from the germline V gene are DFQATT and SNEGSKA (reference sequence). The CDR3 nucleotides are TGCAGTGCAATTTCGGATGAGCAGTTCTTC. Translation gives CSAISDEQFF.

This clonotype turned up a few times. The chain combines TRBV4-3 with TRBJ2-1; D gene unclear. Germline assignment: CDR1 LGHNA and CDR2 YSLEER. CDR3 length equals 11 residues. V was shortened by 0 bases and J by 13 bases, with 7 bases between the two germline ends. The CDR3 loop reads CASSQDHNQFF. The CDR3 DNA reads TGCGCCAGCAGCCAAGACCACAACCAGTTCTTC.

The sample holds many counts of this clonotype. This chain joins TRBV28 and TRBJ1-1, with 8 nucleotides matching TRBD1. The CDR3 is 15 residues long. V was clipped by 1 base and J by 4 bases; unmatched bases: 5. Germline lookup yields CDR1 MDHEN and CDR2 SYDVKM. The CDR3 bases are TGTGCCAGCAGTTTATTTGGACAGGGAGGCACTGAAGCTTTCTTT. Its protein is CASSLFGQGGTEAFF.

This clonotype was seen many times. The chain employs TRBV5-1 and TRBJ2-5; 14 nucleotides align to TRBD2. Trimming removed 4 bases from V and 1 base from J; junction bases left unmatched: 3. The CDR3 spans 16 residues. The germline CDR1 and CDR2 sequences are SGHRS and YFSETQ. CDR3 nucleotide sequence: TGCGCCAGCAGCGCGGGACTAGCGGGAGTCCAAGAGACCCAGTACTTC. It is translated as CASSAGLAGVQETQYF. Full variable domain (outside the CDR3, taken from reference TRBV5-1 and TRBJ2-5): KAGVTQTPRYLIKTRGQQVTLSCSPISGHRSVSWYQQTPGQGLQFLFEYFSETQRNKGNFPGRFSGRQFSNSRSEMNVSTLELGDSALYLCASSAGLAGVQETQYFGPGTRLLVL.

Many counts were recorded for this clonotype. The J gene is TRBJ1-1, the V gene TRBV29-1, with a tentative D call TRBD1 (5 bases). Germline V gene data show CDR1 as SQVTM and CDR2 as ANQGSEA. CDR3 length: 12 residues. Trimming left V 6 bases short and J 4 bases short, with 12 bases between. The CDR3 region has the DNA TGCAGCGTCGGGGGTACGGGCACTGAAGCTTTCTTT. Its protein is CSVGGTGTEAFF.

Ten or more counts support this clonotype. The rearrangement links TRBV5-8 to TRBJ2-1; D may match TRBD1 or TRBD2 (5 bases each). From germline, CDR1 is SGHTS and CDR2 YDEGEE. V lost 7 bases to trimming and J lost 8 bases, with 25 bases between them. This CDR3 contains 16 residues. This CDR3 reads CASPNNPGQLEDEQFF. The CDR3 DNA reads TGTGCCAGCCCGAACAACCCGGGGCAGCTCGAGGATGAGCAGTTCTTC.

The sample holds many counts of this clonotype. The rearrangement links TRBV4-1 to TRBJ2-5; TRBD1 matches at 7 bases. V lost 2 bases and J lost 1; bases outside the gene matches: 1. This CDR3 is built from 14 residues. The germline V gene has CDR1 MGHRA and CDR2 YSYEKL. The CDR3 here is CASSQHRGQETQYF. The CDR3 nucleotides are TGCGCCAGCAGCCAACACAGGGGCCAAGAGACCCAGTACTTC.

This clonotype was observed many times. The chain combines TRBV20-1 with TRBJ2-1; D unresolved. V was pared by 6 bases and J by 7 bases, with 10 bases between. The CDR3 is made up of 11 amino acids. Germline CDR1 reads DFQATT; CDR2 reads SNEGSKA (reference sequence). The CDR3 is CSAPVGNEQFF. The CDR3 DNA is TGCAGTGCCCCGGTCGGGAATGAGCAGTTCTTC.

This clonotype was seen ten or more times. V gene TRBV19 combines with J gene TRBJ2-7, with TRBD2 matching over 9 bases. J lost 0 bases, V lost 6 bases, and 3 bases had no gene match. The CDR3 contains 14 residues. Germline CDR1 LNHDA, CDR2 SQIVND (reference sequence). The CDR3 nucleotides are TGTGCCAGTAGGACTAGCGGAAGCTCCTACGAGCAGTACTTC. Its protein is CASRTSGSSYEQYF.

Concerning this clonotype: This is likely an artifact of a read error, given a far larger clone one base away. The J gene is TRBJ2-7, the V gene TRBV7-2; 13 positions match TRBD2. This CDR3 region has 14 residues. Germline CDR1 SGHTA, CDR2 FQGNSA. J was trimmed by 7 bases and V by 5 bases; bases with no gene match: 5. The CDR3, as DNA: TGTGCCAGCAGCCGGACTAGCGGGAGAAATGAGCAGTACTTC. Translation: CASSRTSGRNEQYF.

This clonotype was recorded at least ten times. The chain has TRBV5-6 and TRBJ1-1; 7 nucleotides match TRBD1. With 2 bases clipped from V and 1 base from J, the junction kept 2 bases outside the gene matches. The CDR3 loop spans 14 amino acids. Germline CDR1 and CDR2: SGHDT and YYEEEE. The CDR3 DNA is TGTGCCAGCAGCTTACGACAGGGGAACACTGAAGCTTTCTTT. This translates into CASSLRQGNTEAFF.

The chain has TRBV21-1 and TRBJ2-7; the table's TRBD1 call for D was not verified on the DNA. TRBV21-1 is flagged as a pseudogene. This CDR3 has 12 amino acids. CDR3 region: CAMGDRFYEQYF. The CDR3 region has the DNA TGTGCCATGGGGGACAGGTTCTACGAGCAGTACTTC.